The 25 T cell receptor beta chains below all came from one sample that was sequenced in a study of Graves' ophthalmopathy and Graves' hyperthyroidism. RNA transcripts yielded amplified TCR beta CDR3 regions. First-round RT-PCR employed HTBI primers, with a second-round multiplex PCR after it. Each CDR3 protein gets one entry after TCRdb re-called the multiplex PCR reads with MiXCR. Among around 600,000 distinct CDR3 sequences, about two fifths were seen once, and the ten largest hold 3% to 3.5%. Sequencing was performed on peripheral blood. Source of these receptors: an adult man with Graves' ophthalmopathy.

This chain joins TRBV10-2 and TRBJ2-7; D unresolved. The J call may be incorrect, as the DNA end agrees better with TRBJ2-1. The CDR3 totals 12 residues. Germline values: CDR1 WSHSY, CDR2 SAAADI. The CDR3, as DNA: TGCGCCAGCAGTCATCCGGGCGGTGAGCAGTTCTTC. Translation gives CASSHPGGEQFF.

For this clonotype: Sequence at one end of the junction differs from germline and may be a read error. The genes are TRBV25-1 and TRBJ2-5, with 8 bases matching TRBD1. The CDR3 has 14 residues. The germline V gene encodes CDR1 MGHDK and CDR2 SYGVNS. The CDR3 reads CAISGTGSLETQYF. CDR3 DNA: TGTGCCATCAGTGGGACAGGTAGTTTGGAGACCCAGTACTTC.

This clonotype was seen only a few times. The rearrangement uses TRBV11-2 and TRBJ2-7; D possibly corresponds to TRBD2 (6 bases). V dropped 3 bases and J dropped 4 bases, with 10 bases sitting between them. The V gene's germline CDR1 is SGHAT and CDR2 FQNNGV. This CDR3 spans 13 amino acids. Here the CDR3 DNA reads TGTGCCAGCAGCTTCCGCGGGGAGTACGAGCAGTACTTC. Protein sequence: CASSFRGEYEQYF.

The chain combines TRBV2 with TRBJ1-1; 10 positions agree with TRBD1. The germline V gene has CDR1 SNHLY and CDR2 FYNNEI. This CDR3 comprises 18 residues. Trimming cost V 5 bases and J 0 bases; bases outside gene matches: 12. The CDR3 nucleotides read TGTGCCAGCAGTTTACCACCGGGACAGGGGTTGGTGAACACTGAAGCTTTCTTT. Amino acid sequence: CASSLPPGQGLVNTEAFF.

This clonotype was picked up a small number of times. The chain joins TRBV10-3 to TRBJ2-7; 7 bases fit TRBD1. CDR3 length equals 15 residues. J was trimmed by 0 bases and V by 4 bases; bases with no gene match: 6. Germline V CDR1 and CDR2: ENHRY, SYGVKD. The CDR3 spells CAISARTGSSYEQYF. The CDR3 nucleotides read TGTGCCATCAGTGCCAGGACAGGAAGCTCCTACGAGCAGTACTTC.

This clonotype was observed at least ten times. This sequence joins TRBV12-5 and TRBJ1-2, with D uncertain. The CDR3 has 13 amino acids. The V gene lost 3 bases and the J gene lost 8 bases, with 13 bases spanning the gap. Germline CDR1 is LGHNT and CDR2 is FRNRAP. The CDR3 sequence: CASGFTVEDGYTF. The CDR3, as DNA: TGTGCTAGTGGTTTCACTGTTGAGGACGGCTACACCTTC. Using reference TRBV12-5 and TRBJ1-2 for the parts outside the CDR3, the full variable domain is DARVTQTPRHKVTEMGQEVTMRCQPILGHNTVFWYRQTMMQGLELLAYFRNRAPLDDSGMPKDRFSAEMPDATLATLKIQPSEPRDSAVYFCASGFTVEDGYTFGSGTRLTVV.

This clonotype was counted many times. This chain uses TRBV29-1 with TRBJ1-1; a possible D gene is TRBD1 (5 bases). The CDR3 sequence is 13 residues long. Trimming cost V 8 bases and J 2 bases, with 15 bases left between them. The germline V gene has CDR1 SQVTM and CDR2 ANQGSEA. This CDR3 reads CSCFGAENTEAFF. The CDR3 nucleotides read TGCAGCTGTTTTGGGGCGGAAAACACTGAAGCTTTCTTT.

There are many counts of this clonotype. The chain is built from TRBV12-3 or TRBV12-4 and TRBJ1-1, with D perhaps matching TRBD1 (5 bases). This CDR3 is built from 14 residues. V lost 8 bases and J lost 4, with 17 bases in between. The CDR3 sequence is CASGLIGGFTEAFF. For the CDR3, the DNA is TGTGCCAGCGGGCTAATCGGGGGGTTCACTGAAGCTTTCTTT.

The V gene is TRBV19, the J gene TRBJ2-6; tentative D call: TRBD1 (6 bases). CDR1 and CDR2 from the germline V gene are LNHDA and SQIVND (reference sequence). This CDR3 region has 20 residues. Between the trimmed V and J ends, which lost 5 bases and 2 bases, there was a span of 25 bases. The CDR3 sequence is CASSQPLRKGEITGANVLTF. CDR3 DNA: TGTGCCAGTAGTCAACCTCTTAGGAAGGGGGAAATTACTGGGGCCAACGTCCTGACTTTC.

At least ten counts were recorded for this clonotype. The rearrangement uses TRBV27 and TRBJ1-2; D is ambiguous. The CDR3 consists of 14 residues. Germline V gene sequence: CDR1 MNHEY, CDR2 SMNVEV (reference sequence). Trimming shortened V by 6 bases and J by 4 bases, and 15 bases separated the two germline ends. CDR3 amino acids: CASRGGIEGYGYTF. CDR3 nucleotides: TGTGCCAGCAGGGGAGGGATCGAGGGCTATGGCTACACCTTC.

A remark on this clonotype: A much larger clone differs from this one at a single base, so this may be a read error. This chain uses TRBV5-5 with TRBJ1-5; D remains unclear. Per the germline V gene, CDR1 is SGHKS and CDR2 is YYEKEE (reference sequence). The CDR3 is 15 amino acids. Trimming left V 4 bases short and J 2 bases short, with 13 bases between. The chain's CDR3 is CASSPSGWGNQPQHF. DNA for the CDR3: TGTGCCAGCAGCCCTTCGGGTTGGGGCAATCAGCCCCAGCATTTT.

This chain joins TRBV15 and TRBJ2-5; D might be TRBD1 (5 bases). This CDR3 is built from 14 residues. Germline lookup yields CDR1 LNHNV and CDR2 YYDKDF (reference sequence). V lost 4 bases and J lost 2, with 11 bases in between. CDR3 in amino acids: CATSNPRQQETQYF. For the CDR3, the DNA is TGTGCCACCAGCAACCCTAGACAGCAAGAGACCCAGTACTTC.

Remarks on this clonotype: At one of its ends the junction is not consistent with the germline gene, which may arise from a read error. The chain carries TRBV7-2 and TRBJ1-2; 11 nucleotides match TRBD1. This CDR3 comprises 17 residues. CDR1 is SGHTA and CDR2 is FQGNSA in the germline V gene. CDR3 bases: TGTGCCGGCAGCGGCCAAGTAGGACAGGGGGCGAGATATGGCTACACCTTC. It specifies CAGSGQVGQGARYGYTF.

This rearrangement joins TRBV7-4 to TRBJ1-1; D is possibly TRBD1 (5 bases). The V end lost 1 base, the J end lost 3 bases, and 12 bases lay between the germline ends. The CDR3 spans 15 residues. CDR1 is SGHVT and CDR2 is SQSDAQ in the germline V gene. The CDR3 sequence is CASSLEAGWDTEAFF. In DNA form, the CDR3 reads TGTGCCAGCAGCTTAGAGGCAGGGTGGGACACTGAAGCTTTCTTT.

V usage is TRBV6-6 and J usage is TRBJ1-1; D unclear. CDR3 size: 15 residues. Trimming took off 8 bases at V and 0 bases at J, with 16 bases between the two ends. CDR1 and CDR2 from the germline V gene are MNHNY and SVGAGI (reference sequence). CDR3: CASFWSREMNTEAFF. In nucleotides, the CDR3 is TGTGCCAGCTTCTGGTCCCGGGAGATGAACACTGAAGCTTTCTTT.

This clonotype was seen ten or more times. V and J are TRBV7-9 and TRBJ1-2; 8 bases match TRBD1. The germline gives CDR1 SEHNR, CDR2 FQNEAQ (reference sequence). The V gene end was trimmed by 5 bases and the J gene end by 4 bases; junction bases not matched to a gene: 3. The CDR3 has 13 residues. In DNA, the CDR3 is TGTGCCAGCAGCCAGGACAGGGCCTATGGCTACACCTTC. Its protein is CASSQDRAYGYTF.

This clonotype showed up many times. The CDR3 loop reads CATAGGGNEQYF. In DNA form, the CDR3 reads TGTGCCACCGCCGGCGGGGGGAACGAGCAGTACTTC. V usage is TRBV24-1 and J usage is TRBJ2-7, with 8 bases lining up with TRBD2. The ends lost 9 bases at V and 5 bases at J; junction bases unmatched: 5. Germline V CDR1 and CDR2: KGHDR, SFDVKD. The CDR3 has 12 residues.

Concerning this clonotype itself: Being one base from a much bigger clone, this may be a read error. The J gene is TRBJ2-5, the V gene TRBV7-2; a possible D gene is TRBD1 (6 bases). Germline V gene data show CDR1 as SGHTA and CDR2 as FQGNSA. The CDR3 runs to 17 residues. The CDR3 bases are TGTGCCAGCGGCTTTCCACCCCTCGACAGGCTGAAAGAGACCCAGTACTTC. This codes for CASGFPPLDRLKETQYF.

V is TRBV7-2 and J is TRBJ2-3; D unclear. The CDR3 totals 13 residues. Germline CDR1 SGHTA, CDR2 FQGNSA. With 1 base removed from V and 2 bases from J, the gap between germline ends came to 4 bases. The CDR3 DNA follows: TGTGCCAGCAGCTTAGAAGTCACAGATACGCAGTATTTT. Its protein product is CASSLEVTDTQYF.

This clonotype was seen at least ten times. The V gene is TRBV5-1, the J gene TRBJ2-6, with 11 positions matching TRBD2. The CDR3 length is 20 residues. CDR1 and CDR2 (germline): SGHRS, YFSETQ. V trimming: 1 base; J trimming: 0 bases; junction bases outside the gene matches: 9. The CDR3: CASSLFFRLAGSSGANVLTF. CDR3 coding DNA: TGCGCCAGCAGCTTGTTCTTTAGACTAGCGGGATCCTCTGGGGCCAACGTCCTGACTTTC.

Remarks on this clonotype: A much larger clone lies a single base off, so this may be a read error. This sequence joins TRBV7-8 and TRBJ2-7; 9 nucleotides agree with TRBD1. This CDR3 spans 14 amino acids. V gave up 5 bases and J gave up 5 bases; unmatched junction bases: 7. Per germline, CDR1 SGHVS and CDR2 FQNEAQ. Here the CDR3 DNA reads TGTGCCAGCAGCCCCTGGGACAGGGACCACGAGCAGTACTTC. It encodes CASSPWDRDHEQYF.

This clonotype was observed a few times. The chain joins TRBV12-3 or TRBV12-4 to TRBJ2-2; 9 bases agree with TRBD1. V was pared by 6 bases and J by 5 bases, with 16 bases of the junction left unmatched. The CDR3 consists of 18 residues. Written as DNA, the CDR3 is TGTGCCAGCAGCTTAAACTCCGTGTTGGGACAGGGAACCGGGGAGCTGTTTTTT. Amino acids: CASSLNSVLGQGTGELFF.

This clonotype was counted many times. The chain carries TRBV29-1 and TRBJ2-2; either TRBD1 or TRBD2 may supply D (6 bases each). The V end was cut by 7 bases, the J end by 4 bases, with 16 bases between. The CDR3 has 14 amino acids. Germline loops: CDR1 SQVTM, CDR2 ANQGSEA. The CDR3 nucleotides read TGCAGCGGGGGGGCACAGGAGAGCACCGGGGAGCTGTTTTTT. Translating it yields CSGGAQESTGELFF.

The rearrangement joins TRBV7-3 to TRBJ2-5, with a weak D call TRBD1 (6 bases). The V gene lost 1 base and the J gene lost 5 bases, with 11 bases spanning the gap. Germline values: CDR1 SGHTA, CDR2 FQGTGA. The CDR3 runs to 14 residues. The DNA of the CDR3 is TGTGCCAGCAGCTTAAGCTACAGGGATGAGACCCAGTACTTC. Translation: CASSLSYRDETQYF.

This clonotype was seen more than once but under ten times. A much larger clonotype is one base distant, so this may be a read error. This sequence joins TRBV10-3 and TRBJ1-1; D not resolved. Per germline, CDR1 ENHRY and CDR2 SYGVKD. V was pared by 2 bases and J by 6 bases, with 4 bases between. The CDR3 loop spans 11 amino acids. CDR3 coding DNA: TGTGCCATCAGTGAGGGGGCTGAAGCTTTCTTT. This translates into CAISEGAEAFF.